The 17 T cell receptor beta chains in this list originate from one sample, sequenced in a study of T cell repertoires in cytomegalovirus infection. TCRdb re-called the reads with MiXCR, one entry per CDR3 protein. The table has hundreds of thousands of distinct CDR3 sequences, 30% to 35% seen once. No antigen is known for these receptors. Sequencing was performed on cultured PBMCs, taken from culture after CMV antigen stimulation. These receptors were obtained from a human donor in good health (CMV status not recorded). Some clones in this sample may be carry-over from other donors' samples.

CDR3 loop: CASTKGDRQYF. The DNA for the CDR3 is TGTGCCAGCACTAAGGGGGACCGGCAGTATTTT. The V and J genes are TRBV28 and TRBJ2-3; perhaps TRBD1 as D (6 bases). The CDR3 contains 11 residues. Trimming shortened V by 7 bases and J by 11 bases, and 13 bases separated the two germline ends. CDR1 is MDHEN, CDR2 SYDVKM, per germline.

The chain recombines TRBV7-9 with TRBJ2-1; 8 bases are a match to TRBD2. CDR3 length: 12 residues. Germline assignment: CDR1 SEHNR and CDR2 FQNEAQ (reference sequence). V dropped 5 bases and J dropped 9; count of bases not matched to a gene: 3. The CDR3 region is CASSGTRSEQFF. The CDR3 nucleotides are TGTGCCAGCAGCGGGACTAGGAGTGAGCAGTTCTTC.

This rearrangement joins TRBV12-3 or TRBV12-4 to TRBJ2-2, with TRBD1 matching over 7 bases. V was pared by 5 bases and J by 5 bases, with 8 bases of the junction left unmatched. The CDR3 loop spans 15 amino acids. DNA of the CDR3: TGTGCCAGCAGTCAGGACAGGCCGGGGACCGGGGAGCTGTTTTTT. This codes for CASSQDRPGTGELFF.

This clonotype was seen ten or more times. The chain combines TRBV6-2 or TRBV6-3 with TRBJ2-7; weak D call: TRBD2 (5 bases). V lost 5 bases to trimming and J lost 6 bases, with 17 bases between them. Germline V CDR1 and CDR2: MNHEY, SVGEGT. CDR3 length: 14 residues. The CDR3 protein is CASSPRALRVEQYF. CDR3 coding DNA: TGTGCCAGCAGTCCCCGGGCCCTGAGGGTCGAGCAGTACTTC.

Points on this clonotype: One end of the junction fails to match germline, which may point to a read error. CDR3 DNA sequence: TGTGCCAGCAGTTACTCGGGAGGGGATGGAGACACCATATATTTT. Encoded protein: CASSYSGGDGDTIYF. This chain connects TRBV6-5 to TRBJ1-3; a weak D match, TRBD1 (5 bases). The CDR3 sequence is 15 residues long. Germline CDR1 and CDR2: MNHEY and SVGAGI.

This rearrangement joins TRBV7-8 to TRBJ2-2, with 7 positions matching TRBD2. CDR3 size: 14 residues. After removal of 5 bases from V and 6 bases from J, the junction contained 6 bases not matched to a gene. Germline CDR1 reads SGHVS; CDR2 reads FQNEAQ. CDR3 region: CASSAGTNAGELFF. CDR3 bases: TGTGCCAGCAGCGCCGGGACTAACGCCGGGGAGCTGTTTTTT.

The chain recombines TRBV23-1 with TRBJ2-5; tentative D call: TRBD1 (6 bases). TRBV23-1 qualifies as an ORF whose function is uncertain. The CDR3 has 14 amino acids. V lost 4 bases, J lost 0 bases, and 9 bases lay in between. The CDR3 nucleotides are TGCGCCAGCAGTCGCCGGGACAACCAAGAGACCCAGTACTTC. Translating it yields CASSRRDNQETQYF.

The CDR3 DNA follows: TGTGCCAGCAGCCAAGATAAGGCAGGGGGGTTTCAGACCCAGTACTTC. This gives the protein CASSQDKAGGFQTQYF. V usage is TRBV4-2 and J usage is TRBJ2-5; D is possibly TRBD1 (7 bases). Trimming took off 0 bases at V and 6 bases at J, with 17 bases between the two ends. There are 16 residues in the CDR3. Germline V lookup: CDR1 LGHNA, CDR2 YNFKEQ.

This chain uses TRBV29-1 with TRBJ2-5; D possibly corresponds to TRBD1 (5 bases). In germline, CDR1 is SQVTM, CDR2 ANQGSEA. Trimming cost V 4 bases and J 9 bases, with 21 bases left between them. The CDR3 is 14 residues long. The CDR3 here is CSVAGSRRDGAQYF. DNA for the CDR3: TGCAGCGTTGCTGGGTCTCGCAGGGATGGGGCCCAGTACTTC.

This rearrangement joins TRBV7-4 to TRBJ1-2; no clear D gene. Trimming cost V 1 base and J 6 bases, with 9 bases left between them. This CDR3 has 13 residues. Germline V gives CDR1 SGHVT, CDR2 SQSDAQ. The CDR3 loop is CASSLGLRDGYTF. The CDR3 DNA sequence: TGTGCCAGCAGCTTAGGTTTACGGGATGGCTACACCTTC. The full variable domain, in which reference TRBV7-4 and TRBJ1-2 provide the parts outside the CDR3, is GAGVSQSPRYKVAKRGRDVALRCDSISGHVTLYWYRQTLGQGSEVLTYSQSDAQRDKSGRPSGRFSAERPERSVSTLKIQRTEQGDSAVYLCASSLGLRDGYTFGSGTRLTVV.

This clonotype turned up a few times. V gene TRBV19 combines with J gene TRBJ2-3, with D possibly matching TRBD2 (5 bases). With 3 bases removed from V and 3 bases from J, the gap between germline ends came to 13 bases. This CDR3 has 15 amino acids. Germline V gives CDR1 LNHDA, CDR2 SQIVND (reference sequence). CDR3 region: CASSMTGLETDTQYF. DNA for the CDR3: TGTGCCAGTAGTATGACGGGATTGGAGACAGATACGCAGTATTTT.

The chain uses TRBV7-2 and TRBJ1-2; D gene uncertain. Trimming removed 2 bases at V and 4 bases at J, with 14 bases between. Looked up from germline, CDR1 is SGHTA and CDR2 is FQGNSA. CDR3 size: 15 residues. CDR3 residues: CASSLKRVGSYGYTF. In nucleotides, the CDR3 is TGTGCCAGCAGCTTAAAACGGGTGGGAAGCTATGGCTACACCTTC.

The table lists this clonotype with a few counts. This chain uses TRBV20-1 with TRBJ1-1; 8 nucleotides align to TRBD1. With 3 bases clipped from V and 3 bases from J, the junction kept 9 bases outside the gene matches. The germline V gene encodes CDR1 DFQATT and CDR2 SNEGSKA (reference sequence). This CDR3 has 15 amino acids. The CDR3 nucleotides read TGCAGTGCTAGCAACCGGGACAGGAGCGACACTGAAGCTTTCTTT. Translating it yields CSASNRDRSDTEAFF.

This clonotype appeared many times. The V call is TRBV7-2, the J call TRBJ2-7, with TRBD2 matching over 7 bases. Germline V gives CDR1 SGHTA, CDR2 FQGNSA. This CDR3 is built from 16 residues. Germline trimming cut 5 bases from V and 5 bases from J; bases unmatched to any gene: 15. The CDR3 region is CASSPRGRESPNEQYF. The CDR3 DNA sequence: TGTGCCAGCAGCCCGCGAGGGCGGGAGAGTCCTAACGAGCAGTACTTC.

This clonotype showed up just a few times. CDR3 region: CASSLWASGYNEQFF. The CDR3 bases are TGTGCCAGCAGTTTATGGGCTAGCGGTTACAATGAGCAGTTCTTC. The chain recombines TRBV27 with TRBJ2-1, with 7 bases identical to TRBD2. Per germline, CDR1 MNHEY and CDR2 SMNVEV (reference sequence). V was pared by 1 base and J by 4 bases, with 4 bases of the junction left unmatched. The CDR3 sequence is 15 residues long.

This clonotype was recorded a few times. This chain connects TRBV28 to TRBJ2-3, with TRBD1 matching over 8 bases. Germline loops: CDR1 MDHEN, CDR2 SYDVKM. The CDR3 loop spans 14 amino acids. Trimming took 6 bases from V and 3 from J; bases not matched to a gene: 5. CDR3 sequence reads: CASRATGGTDTQYF. In DNA form, the CDR3 reads TGTGCCAGCAGGGCTACAGGGGGAACAGATACGCAGTATTTT.

V is TRBV29-1 and J is TRBJ1-5; 8 positions match TRBD1. The V gene end was trimmed by 1 base and the J gene end by 6 bases; junction bases not matched to a gene: 5. Germline V gene data show CDR1 as SQVTM and CDR2 as ANQGSEA. The CDR3 has 14 residues. The chain's CDR3 is CSVEVGQAGQPQHF. The CDR3 coding sequence is TGCAGCGTTGAAGTGGGACAGGCGGGTCAGCCCCAGCATTTT.